The source of this TCR beta chain is a study of graft-versus-host responses after intestinal transplantation. The protocol was immunoSEQ multiplex PCR, while the TCRdb copy is restricted to in-frame clones and leaves out a portion. The sample lists over 70,000 clones, 90% occurring once. Trimming removed 4 bases from V and 8 bases from J, with 20 bases in between. The CDR3 contains 15 residues. In germline, CDR1 is ENHRY, CDR2 SYGVKD. Comment on this clone: The antigen is unknown.

The genes are TRBV10-3 and TRBJ1-2; D ambiguous. The sequence was obtained from a human donor who was the organ donor for an intestinal transplant. Specimen: unstimulated CD8+ T cells sorted from spleen or lymph node cells, collected before transplant. The CDR3 loop reads CAISAPEWAEKGYTF. DNA for the CDR3: TGTGCCATCAGTGCCCCCGAATGGGCAGAGAAGGGCTACACCTTC.